What follows are 28 T cell receptor beta chains derived from one specimen sequenced in a study of PD-L1 blockade in urothelial cancer. Assay used: immunoSEQ multiplex PCR; TCRdb lists only in-frame clones, some missing. The sample shows about 29,000 clones, approximately 81% of them seen only once. Indicated time point: peripheral blood 6 weeks after treatment start. The sample here was PBMCs, taken around atezolizumab (anti-PD-L1) treatment. These TCRs come from a man in his sixties or seventies with urothelial cancer.

V gene TRBV6-5 combines with J gene TRBJ2-2, with TRBD1 matching over 9 bases. Germline V lookup: CDR1 MNHEY, CDR2 SVGAGI. The trim removed 5 bases at V and 3 bases at J, leaving 1 base unmatched. This CDR3 contains 14 residues. CDR3 DNA: TGTGCCAGCAGTAGGGACAGGGACACCGGGGAGCTGTTTTTT. It translates to CASSRDRDTGELFF.

The CDR3 nucleotides are TGCGCCAGCAGGCCGGGAGGTTCCGTTGATACGCAGTATTTT. Its translation is CASRPGGSVDTQYF. V usage is TRBV5-1 and J usage is TRBJ2-3; the match to TRBD2 covers 7 bases. Germline CDR1 is SGHRS and CDR2 is YFSETQ. The ends lost 5 bases at V and 6 bases at J; junction bases unmatched: 9. This CDR3 region has 14 residues. Full variable domain (missing parts from reference TRBV5-1 and TRBJ2-3): KAGVTQTPRYLIKTRGQQVTLSCSPISGHRSVSWYQQTPGQGLQFLFEYFSETQRNKGNFPGRFSGRQFSNSRSEMNVSTLELGDSALYLCASRPGGSVDTQYFGPGTRLTVL.

The chain is built from TRBV7-9 and TRBJ1-2; TRBD1 agrees at 10 bases. The CDR3 loop spans 14 amino acids. The J segment lost 7 bases and the V segment lost 4 bases, leaving 6 bases of the junction unmatched. Germline V gene data show CDR1 as SEHNR and CDR2 as FQNEAQ (reference sequence). The CDR3 region has the DNA TGTGCCAGCAGCTCCGGGACAGGGGCGTTTGGCTACACCTTC. It yields the protein CASSSGTGAFGYTF.

The sample holds one count of this clone. CDR3 region: CVRRRQQVWGEAFF. The CDR3 bases are TGTGTCAGAAGACGACAACAGGTCTGGGGTGAAGCTTTCTTT. The J gene is TRBJ1-1, the V gene TRBV7-5; the table's D call of TRBD1 was not tested on the DNA. TRBV7-5 is described as a pseudogene. This CDR3 comprises 14 residues.

This chain connects TRBV19 to TRBJ1-5, with a tentative D call TRBD1 (6 bases). Germline V gene sequence: CDR1 LNHDA, CDR2 SQIVND (reference sequence). V was clipped by 3 bases and J by 9 bases, with 24 bases between them. This CDR3 contains 17 residues. The CDR3 DNA is TGTGCCAGTAGTATCGACCTCCAGGGGCCCTGGGGTCCGCCCCAGCATTTT. Encoded protein: CASSIDLQGPWGPPQHF.

The chain is built from TRBV30 and TRBJ2-1, with D unclear. The CDR3 extends over 12 amino acids. Germline V lookup: CDR1 GTSNPN, CDR2 SVGIG (reference sequence). The ends were cut back, 3 bases at V and 14 bases at J, with 17 bases in the middle. CDR3 loop: CAWRPTAPFEFF. The CDR3 coding sequence is TGTGCCTGGAGACCAACTGCACCGTTCGAGTTCTTC.

This chain links TRBV11-2 with TRBJ1-1; D uncertain. Germline V CDR1 and CDR2: SGHAT, FQNNGV. This CDR3 spans 15 amino acids. The V and J ends lost 0 bases and 5 bases respectively, with 13 bases between them. The CDR3 reads CASSLDPGVRTEAFF. CDR3 sequence (DNA): TGTGCCAGCAGCTTAGATCCGGGAGTGAGGACTGAAGCTTTCTTT.

The chain is built from TRBV14 and TRBJ2-2; D possibly corresponds to TRBD1 (5 bases). Germline V lookup: CDR1 SGHDN, CDR2 FVKESK. V dropped 3 bases and J dropped 2 bases, with 13 bases sitting between them. The CDR3 spans 16 residues. The CDR3 is CASSQFRQTNTGELFF. CDR3 DNA: TGTGCCAGCAGCCAGTTCAGACAGACTAACACCGGGGAGCTGTTTTTT.

The rearrangement uses TRBV15 and TRBJ1-1, with TRBD1 matching over 7 bases. V was clipped by 3 bases and J by 5 bases; unmatched bases: 6. The CDR3 is made up of 14 amino acids. Per germline, CDR1 LNHNV and CDR2 YYDKDF (reference sequence). This CDR3 is CATSSRQGGTEAFF. The CDR3 DNA reads TGTGCCACCAGCAGTCGACAGGGAGGAACTGAAGCTTTCTTT.

The V call is TRBV18, the J call TRBJ2-2; D ambiguous. Germline V gene data show CDR1 as KGHSH and CDR2 as LQKENI. Between the trimmed V and J ends, which lost 4 bases and 2 bases, there was a span of 14 bases. This CDR3 region has 16 residues. CDR3 sequence (DNA): TGTGCCAGCTCACGAAACCCCGACACCAACACCGGGGAGCTGTTTTTT. Translation: CASSRNPDTNTGELFF.

By share of the sample, this clone is medium-sized. The rearrangement joins TRBV4-1 to TRBJ1-1, with TRBD1 matching 7 bases. This CDR3 is 15 amino acids long. J was trimmed by 1 base and V by 3 bases; bases with no gene match: 5. Germline V gene sequence: CDR1 MGHRA, CDR2 YSYEKL. This chain's CDR3 is CASSHIGTANTEAFF. In DNA, the CDR3 is TGCGCCAGCAGCCACATAGGGACAGCGAACACTGAAGCTTTCTTT.

This rearrangement joins TRBV15 to TRBJ2-3; TRBD2 agrees at 8 bases. The CDR3 covers 16 residues. V lost 4 bases, J lost 1 base, and 7 bases stayed unmatched. Germline V gene lookup returns CDR1 LNHNV and CDR2 YYDKDF (reference sequence). DNA for the CDR3: TGTGCCACCAGCATTAGCGGGGCGGCCCGCACAGATACGCAGTATTTT. Protein product: CATSISGAARTDTQYF. Full variable domain (outside the CDR3, taken from reference TRBV15 and TRBJ2-3): DAMVIQNPRYQVTQFGKPVTLSCSQTLNHNVMYWYQQKSSQAPKLLFHYYDKDFNNEADTPDNFQSRRPNTSFCFLDIRSPGLGDTAMYLCATSISGAARTDTQYFGPGTRLTVL.

The chain uses TRBV10-3 and TRBJ2-7, with D unclear. CDR1 ENHRY and CDR2 SYGVKD come from the germline V gene. The V and J ends lost 3 bases and 2 bases respectively, with 5 bases between them. CDR3 size: 12 residues. Here the CDR3 reads CAISELPYEQYF. CDR3 DNA: TGTGCCATCAGTGAACTTCCCTACGAGCAGTACTTC.

This clone was observed a few times. V gene TRBV4-3 combines with J gene TRBJ2-1, with D unclear. This CDR3 is built from 15 residues. Trimming stripped 1 base from V and 5 bases from J, with 12 bases between. Germline CDR1 and CDR2: LGHNA and YSLEER. This chain's CDR3 is CASSQAGSSDNEQFF. DNA of the CDR3: TGCGCCAGCAGCCAAGCCGGCTCCAGCGACAATGAGCAGTTCTTC.

J is TRBJ2-7 and V is TRBV7-8; a weak D match, TRBD1 (5 bases). V was clipped by 0 bases and J by 6 bases, with 15 bases between them. Germline CDR1 SGHVS, CDR2 FQNEAQ. There are 15 residues in the CDR3. Here the CDR3 DNA reads TGTGCCAGCAGCTTAGCCGGCAGGGCTCAGGGCGAGCAGTACTTC. Protein sequence: CASSLAGRAQGEQYF.

V usage is TRBV28 and J usage is TRBJ1-4; tentative D call: TRBD1 (5 bases). Germline V lookup: CDR1 MDHEN, CDR2 SYDVKM. Trimming left V 3 bases short and J 8 bases short, with 10 bases between. The CDR3 contains 13 residues. CDR3 region: CASSFSGKEKLFF. DNA of the CDR3: TGTGCCAGCAGTTTTTCAGGGAAGGAAAAACTGTTTTTT. The whole variable domain, remainder taken from reference TRBV28 and TRBJ1-4, is DVKVTQSSRYLVKRTGEKVFLECVQDMDHENMFWYRQDPGLGLRLIYFSYDVKMKEKGDIPEGYSVSREKKERFSLILESASTNQTSMYLCASSFSGKEKLFFGSGTQLSVL.

The rearrangement joins TRBV4-3 to TRBJ2-3, with 11 bases that match TRBD2. The germline V gene encodes CDR1 LGHNA and CDR2 YSLEER. The CDR3 has 16 residues. V trimming: 4 bases; J trimming: 2 bases; junction bases outside the gene matches: 5. The CDR3 is CASSPRLAGTTDTQYF. DNA of the CDR3: TGCGCCAGCAGCCCCCGACTAGCGGGGACCACAGATACGCAGTATTTT.

A single count supports this clone. The CDR3 loop reads CASSLGATGELFF. The CDR3 nucleotides are TGTGCCAGCAGTTTAGGGGCGACCGGGGAGCTGTTTTTT. This chain uses TRBV27 with TRBJ2-2; a weak D match, TRBD1 (5 bases). With 2 bases removed from V and 5 bases from J, the gap between germline ends came to 6 bases. The CDR3 extends over 13 amino acids. Germline V gene lookup returns CDR1 MNHEY and CDR2 SMNVEV (reference sequence).

The rearrangement uses TRBV7-2 and TRBJ1-3, with D hard to call. The germline CDR1 and CDR2 sequences are SGHTA and FQGNSA. Trimming took 3 bases from V and 3 from J, leaving 12 bases between them. The CDR3 runs to 15 residues. The CDR3 region has the DNA TGTGCCAGCAGCTTGTGGGCTGGGCTTGGAAACACCATATATTTT. It encodes CASSLWAGLGNTIYF. The full variable domain, its missing parts supplied by reference TRBV7-2 and TRBJ1-3, is GAGVSQSPSNKVTEKGKDVELRCDPISGHTALYWYRQSLGQGLEFLIYFQGNSAPDKSGLPSDRFSAERTGGSVSTLTIQRTQQEDSAVYLCASSLWAGLGNTIYFGEGSWLTVV.

The J gene is TRBJ2-6, the V gene TRBV10-3; 8 bases are shared with TRBD1. Unmatched junction bases numbered 9, after V lost 4 bases and J lost 4 bases. Germline CDR1 and CDR2: ENHRY and SYGVKD. The CDR3 spans 17 residues. The CDR3 loop is CAISGWDRTSGANVLTF. Here the CDR3 DNA reads TGTGCCATCAGTGGCTGGGACAGGACATCCGGGGCCAACGTCCTGACTTTC.

This clone showed up just once. The rearrangement links TRBV9 to TRBJ2-1; TRBD1 matches 9 bases. V was clipped by 3 bases and J by 6 bases; unmatched bases: 7. In germline, CDR1 is SGDLS, CDR2 YYNGEE. This CDR3 spans 15 amino acids. The CDR3 reads CASSGRQGVFNEQFF. The CDR3 DNA follows: TGTGCCAGCAGCGGGAGACAGGGGGTTTTCAATGAGCAGTTCTTC.

Remarks on this clone: Additional DNA sequences in this sample encode the identical CDR3. The chain employs TRBV4-2 and TRBJ1-2; tentatively, D is TRBD1 (5 bases). Germline CDR1 LGHNA, CDR2 YNFKEQ. The CDR3 sequence is 15 residues long. V lost 2 bases and J 5 bases, leaving 15 bases between the germline ends. The CDR3 DNA reads as TGTGCCAGCAGCCAACGGGCCCGGGGGTATTATGGCTACACCTTC. Its protein is CASSQRARGYYGYTF.

The genes are TRBV5-4 and TRBJ1-1; 8 bases align to TRBD1. V trimming: 3 bases; J trimming: 3 bases; junction bases outside the gene matches: 7. This CDR3 is 15 amino acids long. The germline V gene has CDR1 SGHNT and CDR2 YYREEE (reference sequence). CDR3 protein: CASSSGDRGYTEAFF. DNA of the CDR3: TGTGCCAGCAGCTCGGGAGACAGGGGATACACTGAAGCTTTCTTT.

The V call is TRBV7-6, the J call TRBJ2-7, with TRBD1 matching 7 bases. Germline assignment: CDR1 SGHVS and CDR2 FNYEAQ. The CDR3 has 14 residues. With 2 bases clipped from V and 3 bases from J, the junction kept 4 bases outside the gene matches. CDR3 amino acids: CASSLRQGNYEQYF. The DNA for the CDR3 is TGTGCCAGCAGCTTAAGACAGGGAAACTACGAGCAGTACTTC.

This chain uses TRBV28 with TRBJ2-2; 8 bases are a match to TRBD1. The CDR3 extends over 13 amino acids. The ends lost 6 bases at V and 7 bases at J; junction bases unmatched: 4. Looked up from germline, CDR1 is MDHEN and CDR2 is SYDVKM. The CDR3 here is CASSRQGSGELFF. For the CDR3, the DNA is TGTGCCAGCAGCCGACAGGGGAGCGGGGAGCTGTTTTTT.

The chain has TRBV15 and TRBJ1-1; D gene ambiguous. Germline lookup yields CDR1 LNHNV and CDR2 YYDKDF (reference sequence). V was pared by 2 bases and J by 6 bases, with 16 bases between. This CDR3 comprises 15 residues. The CDR3 DNA follows: TGTGCCACCAGCAGATTCGGGAAGGTGAGGGCTGAAGCTTTCTTT. Its translation is CATSRFGKVRAEAFF.

This chain joins TRBV7-2 and TRBJ1-4, with TRBD1 identical over 7 bases. CDR3 length: 16 residues. Germline CDR1 reads SGHTA; CDR2 reads FQGNSA. V gave up 5 bases and J gave up 0 bases; unmatched junction bases: 6. CDR3 sequence: CASSRRTGATNEKLFF. The CDR3 nucleotides are TGTGCCAGCAGCCGTCGGACAGGTGCAACTAATGAAAAACTGTTTTTT.

The chain couples TRBV29-1 to TRBJ1-1; D is unresolved. In germline, CDR1 is SQVTM, CDR2 ANQGSEA. The germline V and J ends were trimmed by 6 bases and 3 bases, with 23 bases remaining between them. The length of the CDR3 is 16 residues. The CDR3 is CSVATPAGKGYTEAFF. The CDR3 DNA reads as TGCAGCGTGGCTACGCCGGCGGGGAAAGGGTACACTGAAGCTTTCTTT. Variable domain in full (rest from reference TRBV29-1 and TRBJ1-1): SAVISQKPSRDICQRGTSLTIQCQVDSQVTMMFWYRQQPGQSLTLIATANQGSEATYESGFVIDKFPISRPNLTFSTLTVSNMSPEDSSIYLCSVATPAGKGYTEAFFGQGTRLTVV.